The 10 T cell receptor beta chains below were found in one sample sequenced in a study of OX40 agonist ivuxolimab in advanced cancers. Measured with immunoSEQ multiplex PCR; TCRdb has only the in-frame clones, and not every one. This sample carries under 40,000 clones, about 90% of them seen once, and the ten largest clones take around 20%. The starting material was CD4+ or CD8+ T cells sorted from blood, obtained in a trial of the OX40 agonist ivuxolimab. The receptors come from an adult with an advanced solid tumor such as melanoma, head and neck, liver or kidney cancer.

The genes are TRBV12-5 and TRBJ1-5, with D perhaps matching TRBD1 (6 bases). The CDR3 extends over 14 amino acids. Germline loops: CDR1 LGHNT, CDR2 FRNRAP. The V gene lost 6 bases and the J gene lost 9 bases, with 18 bases spanning the gap. The CDR3 DNA sequence: TGTGCTAGTGGGGGGACGCTCATAGGGGGGCCCCAGCATTTT. Its translation: CASGGTLIGGPQHF.

The CDR3 bases are TGTGCCAGCAGTTTCCGGGATCTAGCGGGGGGGTACAATGAGCAGTTCTTC. This gives the protein CASSFRDLAGGYNEQFF. The rearrangement uses TRBV27 and TRBJ2-1; 12 nucleotides match TRBD2. This CDR3 comprises 17 residues. CDR1 and CDR2 (germline): MNHEY, SMNVEV (reference sequence). J was trimmed by 4 bases and V by 3 bases; bases with no gene match: 7.

CDR3 in amino acids: CASSLFVDQETQYF. The CDR3 nucleotides read TGTGCCAGCAGCTTATTTGTGGATCAAGAGACCCAGTACTTC. V usage is TRBV7-9 and J usage is TRBJ2-5; D call uncertain. This CDR3 has 14 residues. CDR1 is SEHNR, CDR2 FQNEAQ, per germline (reference sequence). The V and J ends lost 2 bases and 2 bases respectively, with 9 bases between them.

This chain links TRBV6-5 with TRBJ2-1, with D possibly being TRBD2 (5 bases). This CDR3 contains 16 residues. Trimming removed 0 bases from V and 4 bases from J, with 13 bases in between. The V gene's germline CDR1 is MNHEY and CDR2 SVGAGI. CDR3 bases: TGTGCCAGCAGTTACTCGGGAGCTAGAACTTACAATGAGCAGTTCTTC. It specifies CASSYSGARTYNEQFF.

The chain employs TRBV29-1 and TRBJ2-2; the D is unclear. Looked up from germline, CDR1 is SQVTM and CDR2 is ANQGSEA. The CDR3 contains 13 residues. Between the trimmed V and J ends, which lost 7 bases and 2 bases, there was a span of 11 bases. CDR3 residues: CSAGRSNTGELFF. The DNA for the CDR3 is TGCAGCGCCGGTCGGAGTAACACCGGGGAGCTGTTTTTT.

The rearrangement uses TRBV6-5 and TRBJ2-3; tentatively, D is TRBD1 (6 bases). Trimming took 0 bases from V and 4 from J, leaving 11 bases between them. The CDR3 is made up of 15 amino acids. Germline V gene sequence: CDR1 MNHEY, CDR2 SVGAGI. The CDR3 bases are TGTGCCAGCAGTTACTCACCTACAGGGTCAGATACGCAGTATTTT. Protein sequence: CASSYSPTGSDTQYF.

This clone appeared a few times. The chain is built from TRBV4-2 and TRBJ2-5; 13 positions agree with TRBD2. V was clipped by 0 bases and J by 4 bases; unmatched bases: 2. CDR1 and CDR2 (germline): LGHNA, YNFKEQ. The CDR3 has 16 residues. The CDR3: CASSQDTSGGAETQYF. The CDR3 coding sequence is TGTGCCAGCAGCCAAGATACTAGCGGGGGGGCAGAGACCCAGTACTTC.

This rearrangement joins TRBV11-2 to TRBJ2-2; no reliable D call. Germline lookup yields CDR1 SGHAT and CDR2 FQNNGV. The CDR3 sequence is 14 residues long. Trimming left V 1 base short and J 5 bases short, with 8 bases between. In DNA form, the CDR3 reads TGTGCCAGCAGCTTAGTCGGCAGAACCGGGGAGCTGTTTTTT. This sequence encodes CASSLVGRTGELFF.

V and J are TRBV30 and TRBJ1-1; TRBD1 aligns across 7 bases. The junction had 8 bases not matched to a gene; V was cut back by 3 bases and J by 1 base. This CDR3 spans 15 amino acids. Per germline, CDR1 GTSNPN and CDR2 SVGIG (reference sequence). The CDR3 loop is CAWSARQGWNTEAFF. As DNA, the CDR3 is TGTGCCTGGAGCGCTCGACAGGGTTGGAACACTGAAGCTTTCTTT.

The chain links TRBV4-1 to TRBJ1-1; 7 bases fit TRBD1. The germline V gene encodes CDR1 MGHRA and CDR2 YSYEKL. The CDR3 extends over 16 amino acids. The ends lost 3 bases at V and 3 bases at J; junction bases unmatched: 10. The CDR3 loop reads CASSQTDRAGYTEAFF. Here the CDR3 DNA reads TGCGCCAGCAGCCAGACCGACAGGGCAGGGTACACTGAAGCTTTCTTT.